This TCR beta chain was identified during a study of Graves' ophthalmopathy and Graves' hyperthyroidism. Study information: Pretreatment peripheral blood was obtained at initial diagnosis.

This clonotype has at least ten counts. Its antigen is currently unknown. General study findings and limits: Blood repertoires reportedly contained most expanded thyroid clonotypes above 0.001 frequency.

Transcripts of RNA were the source for amplifying TCR beta CDR3 regions. The first round was an RT-PCR with HTBI primers, and the second round was a multiplex PCR. TCRdb fed the multiplex PCR reads into MiXCR, producing one record per CDR3 protein. The profile shows roughly 500,000 distinct CDR3 sequences, 14% of them singletons. Trimming pared 4 bases from V and 6 bases from J, leaving 17 bases between. The CDR3 sequence is 16 residues long. Germline CDR1 reads SGHRS; CDR2 reads YFSETQ. This chain joins TRBV5-1 and TRBJ1-6; TRBD1 is a possible D gene (6 bases). The clonotype originates from a woman in her 30s with Graves' ophthalmopathy. Input material: blood. The CDR3 region is CASSANPGASNSPLHF. Here the CDR3 DNA reads TGCGCCAGCAGCGCAAACCCGGGGGCGAGTAATTCACCCCTCCACTTT.